Detailed here is one TCR beta chain. These data come from a study of patients and donors after allogeneic stem cell transplantation. A single record per CDR3 protein comes from TCRdb applying MiXCR to the RT-PCR reads. This sample has about a million distinct CDR3 sequences, with more than 15% found just once. From germline, CDR1 is SGHRS and CDR2 YFSETQ. The CDR3 loop spans 15 amino acids. Germline trimming cut 0 bases from V and 4 bases from J; bases unmatched to any gene: 6. The TCR was taken from a human donor who was either an allogeneic HSCT recipient or a stem cell or donor lymphocyte infusion donor (not recorded which). It is not recorded whose cells these are; they may come from a transplant donor. What was sequenced was blood, either unsorted or a sorted T cell fraction (not recorded which). This sequence joins TRBV5-1 and TRBJ1-1; 7 bases match TRBD1. CDR3 coding DNA: TGCGCCAGCAGCTTGGGCCGAGCAGGGGGCACTGAAGCTTTCTTT. As protein: CASSLGRAGGTEAFF.